This TCR beta chain came from a study of blood T cell repertoires in COVID-19. On the study more broadly: COVID-19 samples from acute and convalescent phases originated in the United States, Italy and Spain.

The CDR3 loop spans 14 amino acids. J lost 4 bases, V lost 5 bases, and 2 bases had no gene match. The V gene's germline CDR1 is SGHTA and CDR2 FQGNSA. In the original analysis: The authors estimated nucleated cell counts from reference gene primer amplification. TCRdb keeps only in-frame clones here, not all; method: immunoSEQ multiplex PCR. V, J and clone size reflect that table, while D and trimming were determined from the DNA. Among roughly 100,000 clones, around 90% were seen once, and the ten largest hold 3% to 3.5%. Sequencing was carried out using peripheral blood. The rearrangement joins TRBV7-2 to TRBJ2-7, with 13 bases matching TRBD2. This sequence was found in a man aged 50-59 years in a cohort sampled during active COVID-19. The CDR3 is CASSKGLAGYEQYF. CDR3 DNA sequence: TGTGCCAGCAGCAAGGGACTAGCGGGGTACGAGCAGTACTTC.